This TCR beta chain was sequenced in a study of regulatory T cells in long-lasting Graves disease (dated by TCRdb to the early 2020s). Regarding the study in general: Persistent Graves' disease was defined as antithyroid drug treatment for over 5 years with persistently positive TSH receptor autoantibodies. This study used TCR sequencing and RNA sequencing of peripheral blood to compare persistent Graves' disease patients against newly diagnosed Graves' disease patients. The study was conducted in China and was registered as a clinical trial. TCR sequencing covered some 13 persistent and around 20 newly diagnosed Graves' disease patients, around 35 samples in total. Antithyroid drugs had been taken for ten to twelve years on average by persistent Graves' disease patients in the clinical cohort.

Regarding this clonotype: The clone's antigen remains unknown. Nothing much larger sits one base from this clone, and base qualities are not available.

Paper-wide results and their limitations: More public clonotypes were shared among persistent patients (under 3,000) than among newly diagnosed patients (more than 950). Sequencing and analysis were restricted to the TCR beta chain. Preferential use of TRBV28, TRBJ1-2 and TRBJ2-5 was observed in persistent disease, whereas TRBV20-1 and TRBJ2-1 were favored in newly diagnosed disease. Persistent Graves' disease patients showed lower TCR Shannon entropy and fewer highly expanded clones than newly diagnosed patients, suggesting clonal expansion. The small sample size was acknowledged by the authors as a limitation that may reduce accuracy. The study examined only peripheral blood because the primary lesion, thyroid tissue, could not be accessed.

Preparation of the library involved multiplex PCR. Sequencing was carried out with an Illumina HiSeq 4000. To build TCR beta libraries, CDR3 regions were amplified by Arm-PCR using iRepertoire HTBI primers. Gel purification was performed on PCR products prior to sequencing. The published analysis was carried out like this. Across samples, 60 to 75 TRBV and approximately 15 TRBJ segments were identified and used for gene usage analysis of CDR3 amino acid clonotypes. COPE and FqMerger were used to merge the filtered high-quality paired reads into contigs. Contigs were aligned with BLAST to IMGT TRBV, TRBD and TRBJ reference genes, and CDR3 was defined per IMGT. Any clonotype with a frequency above 0.1% was classified as a highly expanded clone. Shannon entropy was used to measure repertoire diversity, and the Gini coefficient was used to measure V-J evenness. Clonotypes shared by more than one individual were considered public. TCRdb itself trimmed the public reads at Q25 with fastp, ran MiXCR and retained productive beta chains. Every CDR3 protein is listed once, alongside the most common genes and DNA of its rows. These V and J calls derive from TCRdb rather than the authors' analysis. This sample holds 650,000 to 700,000 distinct CDR3 sequences; around 32% were observed only once. The leading ten clones occupy around 42% of the sample.

The sample's time point label, decoded: persistent/refractory GD, antithyroid drugs over 5 years with positive TRAb. RNA was extracted from PBMCs in TRIzol for both TCR sequencing and RNA sequencing. Graves' disease was diagnosed according to American Thyroid Association guidelines. Patients were recruited from an endocrinology department in Xi'an, China. Each patient gave around 9 milliliters of peripheral blood, collected in an EDTA anticoagulant tube. Ficoll Paque Plus density gradient separation was used to isolate PBMCs, and no further T cell sorting was performed. An Agilent 2100 Bioanalyzer and agarose gel were used to check RNA quality, while a NanoDrop 2000 measured RNA concentration. CDR1 and CDR2, looked up from the germline V gene, are SGHRS and YFSETQ. V has 3 bases trimmed and J has 6 bases trimmed; junction bases matching no gene number 8. The CDR3 goes from the cysteine to the phenylalanine over 15 residues. The kept DNA is CDR3 alone, 45 bases in frame from the first base.

The sample was peripheral blood mononuclear cells (PBMCs), taken when the disease was refractory, from a patient treated with antithyroid drugs. This receptor was taken from a female donor with Graves disease. The chain is assembled from TRBV5-1 and TRBJ2-7; 11 nucleotides in the junction match TRBD2. CDR3 loop: CASSSGLAAHLEQYF. The sequenced DNA is TGCGCCAGCAGCTCGGGACTAGCGGCTCACCTCGAGCAGTACTTC.